This TCR beta chain is from a study of T cell repertoires in cytomegalovirus infection. About the research overall: Public TCR beta signature analysis indicated the presence of both CMV infection and matching HLA type.

The CDR3 loop spans 17 amino acids. Trimming cost V 0 bases and J 5 bases; bases outside gene matches: 13. Germline lookup yields CDR1 SGHTA and CDR2 FQGNSA. TCRdb independently ran MiXCR on the reads; one entry per CDR3 protein. Here the sample spans 250,000 or so distinct CDR3 sequences, over 15% being singletons. This clonotype was seen many times. Its cognate antigen is unknown. Study-wide results and limits: Clonotype analysis showed dominance of the ex vivo response by HLA-C-restricted CMV-specific TCR beta clonotypes. People with CMV and the relevant HLA were identified by cumulative public TCR beta family frequency.

The chain joins TRBV7-2 to TRBJ2-7, with 7 positions matching TRBD2. This TCR came from a human donor in good health (CMV status not recorded). Some clones in this sample may be carry-over from other donors' samples. The sequencing input was CD8+ T cells from PBMCs. CDR3 loop: CASSLAHPGGGYDEQYF. The CDR3 region has the DNA TGTGCCAGCAGCTTAGCGCATCCGGGCGGGGGTTATGACGAGCAGTACTTC.